This TCR beta chain was observed in a study of early T cells in non-severe SARS-CoV-2 infection. Study summary: Sequenced material consisted of bulk RNA (from unsorted whole blood), and chains were unpaired.

The sample holds a few counts of this clonotype. Antigen specificity is unknown. Attachment of unique molecular identifiers was made to individual cDNA molecules. TCRdb fed the 5' RACE reads into MiXCR, producing one record per CDR3 protein. The table lists around 100,000 distinct CDR3 sequences, roughly 15% of them singletons. Study-wide findings and caveats: Clonotype matching in VDJdb favored anti-spike CD8 responses and did not capture private and CD4 specificities.

V lost 1 base, J lost 4 bases, and 13 bases lay in between. The CDR3 totals 15 residues. Germline loops: CDR1 MNHEY, CDR2 SMNVEV (reference sequence). Source material: whole blood. The V gene is TRBV27, the J gene TRBJ2-5; weak D call: TRBD2 (5 bases). The source of this sequence is an adult who was a healthcare worker with PCR-confirmed SARS-CoV-2 infection or an uninfected control (not recorded which). CDR3 region: CASSLFPSWGETQYF. The CDR3 DNA sequence: TGTGCCAGCAGTTTATTTCCTAGCTGGGGAGAGACCCAGTACTTC.